The 6 T cell receptor beta chains reported below all come from one sample, sequenced in a study of blood T cells in healthy people across ages. Alongside a J-beta primer mix, a sample-barcoded 5' primer served in a second PCR lasting about 7 to 11 cycles. MiXCR, applied by TCRdb to the 5' RACE reads, yields one record per CDR3 protein. Among more than 450,000 distinct CDR3 sequences listed, over 25% were seen once. These data also featured in a second study, about T cells of mothers and their children.

Sequencing used blood. These receptors were collected from a boy between 2 and 10 years old in good health.

In its sample, this clonotype was seen a few times. This rearrangement joins TRBV12-3 or TRBV12-4 to TRBJ2-1; D call uncertain. The V gene lost 6 bases and the J gene lost 2 bases, with 11 bases spanning the gap. The CDR3 covers 14 residues. CDR3: CASSQVATYNEQFF. The CDR3 coding sequence is TGTGCCAGCAGCCAGGTGGCGACCTACAATGAGCAGTTCTTC.

As for this clonotype: Here the CDR3 omits its conserved ending phenylalanine or tryptophan, so a read error is the likely source. The chain has TRBV3-1 and TRBJ1-6; 8 nucleotides agree with TRBD1. The CDR3 spans 17 residues. Germline lookup yields CDR1 LGHDT and CDR2 YNNKEL (reference sequence). With V trimmed by 0 bases and J by 9 bases, 10 bases remained unmatched. The CDR3 spells CASSQDPPGGLTSPLHL. The DNA of the CDR3 is TGTGCCAGCAGCCAAGATCCCCCAGGGGGCCTTACTTCACCCCTCCACCTT.

This sequence joins TRBV29-1 and TRBJ2-5; weak D call: TRBD1 (7 bases). The CDR3 runs to 13 residues. Deletions cut 7 bases from V and 3 bases from J, with 15 bases between. Germline CDR1 SQVTM, CDR2 ANQGSEA. CDR3 sequence: CSARGGTEETQYF. CDR3 coding DNA: TGCAGCGCCCGGGGCGGGACAGAAGAGACCCAGTACTTC.

This clonotype has just a few counts. The rearrangement links TRBV2 to TRBJ1-6; tentatively, D is TRBD1 (5 bases). V was shortened by 4 bases and J by 6 bases, with 16 bases between the two germline ends. The germline gives CDR1 SNHLY, CDR2 FYNNEI. The CDR3 loop spans 16 amino acids. The CDR3 loop reads CASSVGEGPFNSPLHF. CDR3 DNA: TGTGCCAGCAGTGTAGGGGAGGGCCCCTTTAATTCACCCCTCCACTTT. Full variable domain (rest looked up from reference TRBV2 and TRBJ1-6): EPEVTQTPSHQVTQMGQEVILRCVPISNHLYFYWYRQILGQKVEFLVSFYNNEISEKSEIFDDQFSVERPDGSNFTLKIRSTKLEDSAMYFCASSVGEGPFNSPLHFGNGTRLTVT.

The rearrangement uses TRBV12-3 or TRBV12-4 and TRBJ2-7; 11 nucleotides line up with TRBD2. The V segment lost 6 bases and the J segment 4 bases; nucleotides outside the gene matches: 5. The CDR3 spans 14 residues. CDR3 residues: CASRATSGRYEQYF. CDR3 nucleotide sequence: TGTGCCAGCAGAGCAACTAGCGGGAGATACGAGCAGTACTTC.

The chain is built from TRBV20-1 and TRBJ1-2; D unclear. The length of the CDR3 is 13 residues. The V gene's germline CDR1 is DFQATT and CDR2 SNEGSKA (reference sequence). V gave up 0 bases and J gave up 6 bases, with 11 bases separating them. This CDR3 is CSARDKGLDGYTF. The DNA of the CDR3 is TGCAGTGCTAGAGATAAAGGTTTGGATGGCTACACCTTC.